One sample yielded the 15 T cell receptor beta chains listed below, sequenced in a study of CD8+ T cells in alopecia areata. RNA extraction and reverse transcription yielded cDNA as sequencing template. TCRdb's copy holds only in-frame clones and misses some; the assay was immunoSEQ multiplex PCR. The sample has some 150,000 clones; 50% to 65% are singletons. Treatment described: oral pan-JAK inhibitor, 5-10 mg twice daily. The sequencing used CD8+ T cells sorted from blood, collected at week 4, from a patient treated with tofacitinib. Source of these receptors: a human donor with alopecia areata.

This clone was found a few times. V usage is TRBV6-6 and J usage is TRBJ2-5, with TRBD2 matching over 7 bases. The CDR3 contains 15 residues. Germline values: CDR1 MNHNY, CDR2 SVGAGI (reference sequence). Germline trimming cut 0 bases from V and 2 bases from J; bases unmatched to any gene: 3. The DNA for the CDR3 is TGTGCCAGCAGTTACTCGAGCGGGGTTCAAGAGACCCAGTACTTC. Amino acids: CASSYSSGVQETQYF.

There are a few counts of this clone. This chain links TRBV29-1 with TRBJ1-2; 8 bases agree with TRBD1. Losses at the gene ends were 5 bases for V and 4 bases for J; bases not matched to a gene: 6. The germline CDR1 and CDR2 sequences are SQVTM and ANQGSEA. This CDR3 contains 13 residues. The CDR3 protein is CSVRPGGSYGYTF. CDR3 DNA sequence: TGCAGCGTTAGACCAGGGGGCTCCTATGGCTACACCTTC.

In its sample, this clone was seen a few times. The V and J genes are TRBV29-1 and TRBJ1-2; D call uncertain. The germline CDR1 and CDR2 sequences are SQVTM and ANQGSEA. V was cut by 5 bases and J by 6 bases, with 7 bases left in between. The CDR3 is 10 residues long. CDR3 region: CSVWVDGYTF. In DNA, the CDR3 is TGCAGCGTTTGGGTCGATGGCTACACCTTC.

The chain couples TRBV5-1 to TRBJ1-1; perhaps TRBD1 as D (6 bases). V lost 1 base to trimming and J lost 2 bases, with 15 bases between them. Germline CDR1 reads SGHRS; CDR2 reads YFSETQ. CDR3 size: 16 residues. CDR3 sequence (DNA): TGCGCCAGCAGCTTGAATGGAGCAGGGGCCAACACTGAAGCTTTCTTT. Its protein is CASSLNGAGANTEAFF.

This rearrangement joins TRBV25-1 to TRBJ2-2; D ambiguous. Trimming removed 5 bases from V and 6 bases from J, with 13 bases in between. The germline V gene has CDR1 MGHDK and CDR2 SYGVNS. The CDR3 sequence is 14 residues long. The CDR3, as DNA: TGTGCCAGCAGTCCGAAGTATCGATCCGGGGAGCTGTTTTTT. Translating gives CASSPKYRSGELFF.

The rearrangement links TRBV4-1 to TRBJ1-2; D is unclear. Per germline, CDR1 MGHRA and CDR2 YSYEKL. V lost 2 bases and J lost 0, with 7 bases in between. The CDR3 is 14 amino acids. The CDR3 DNA reads TGCGCCAGCAGCCAACGGACGGCTAACTATGGCTACACCTTC. Its protein is CASSQRTANYGYTF.

This chain links TRBV27 with TRBJ1-5, with D hard to call. The CDR3 sequence is 14 residues long. The germline V gene has CDR1 MNHEY and CDR2 SMNVEV (reference sequence). Trimming cost V 3 bases and J 7 bases, with 13 bases left between them. The CDR3 nucleotides read TGTGCCAGCAGTTTCTTGGGTGGTGGACAGCCCCAGCATTTT. It is translated as CASSFLGGGQPQHF.

The V and J genes are TRBV23-1 and TRBJ1-1; D unresolved. TRBV23-1 is flagged as an ORF with uncertain function. V lost 0 bases to trimming and J lost 5 bases, with 7 bases between them. The CDR3 consists of 13 residues. Here the CDR3 reads CASSQSSFTEAFF. CDR3 nucleotide sequence: TGCGCCAGCAGTCAATCGAGCTTTACTGAAGCTTTCTTT.

This chain joins TRBV30 and TRBJ1-1; D gene unclear. The length of the CDR3 is 15 residues. Germline V CDR1 and CDR2: GTSNPN, SVGIG (reference sequence). Between the trimmed V and J ends, which lost 1 base and 1 base, there was a span of 13 bases. The CDR3 DNA is TGTGCCTGGAGTGAAACCAGGACTGCGAACACTGAAGCTTTCTTT. This gives the protein CAWSETRTANTEAFF.

This chain uses TRBV4-3 with TRBJ2-2, with TRBD2 matching over 12 bases. Germline CDR1 reads LGHNA; CDR2 reads YSLEER. The V gene end was trimmed by 0 bases and the J gene end by 6 bases; junction bases not matched to a gene: 2. The CDR3 is 16 residues long. CDR3 nucleotides: TGCGCCAGCAGCCAAGATCCTAGCGGGGGGGCCGGGGAGCTGTTTTTT. This codes for CASSQDPSGGAGELFF.

This chain connects TRBV27 to TRBJ1-5, with unresolved D. Germline CDR1 reads MNHEY; CDR2 reads SMNVEV (reference sequence). The length of the CDR3 is 12 residues. V shed 3 bases and J shed 9 bases, with 9 bases lying between them. The CDR3 region has the DNA TGTGCCAGCAGTTTCAGGCCGCCGCCCCAGCATTTT. Translation: CASSFRPPPQHF.

The chain joins TRBV6-5 to TRBJ1-5; weak D call: TRBD1 (5 bases). Per the germline V gene, CDR1 is MNHEY and CDR2 is SVGAGI. The germline V and J ends were trimmed by 2 bases and 9 bases, with 8 bases remaining between them. CDR3 size: 12 residues. The CDR3 here is CASSYPGGPQHF. The CDR3 coding sequence is TGTGCCAGCAGTTACCCTGGGGGGCCCCAGCATTTT.

The rearrangement links TRBV2 to TRBJ2-2, with 7 positions matching TRBD1. Germline assignment: CDR1 SNHLY and CDR2 FYNNEI. The CDR3 consists of 15 residues. J was trimmed by 1 base and V by 10 bases; bases with no gene match: 9. The CDR3 loop reads CAIRQGEGNTGELFF. The CDR3 nucleotides read TGTGCCATCCGACAGGGAGAGGGGAACACCGGGGAGCTGTTTTTT.

The chain has TRBV12-5 and TRBJ1-5, with a weak D call TRBD1 (5 bases). CDR3 length: 12 amino acids. Between the trimmed V and J ends, which lost 2 bases and 7 bases, there was a span of 6 bases. The germline CDR1 and CDR2 sequences are LGHNT and FRNRAP. The CDR3 region has the DNA TGTGCTAGTGGTTTGCCAGGGCAGCCCCAGCATTTT. Translated: CASGLPGQPQHF.

The V call is TRBV6-5, the J call TRBJ2-3; D remains ambiguous. The V end was cut by 11 bases, the J end by 2 bases, with 14 bases between. Germline values: CDR1 MNHEY, CDR2 SVGAGI. The CDR3 is 13 amino acids. Written as DNA, the CDR3 is TGTGCCGTCGGCTCAACCTACACAGATACGCAGTATTTT. Translated: CAVGSTYTDTQYF.